This TCR beta chain was profiled in a study of blood T cell repertoires in COVID-19. Study as a whole: Acute-phase and convalescent COVID-19 samples originated in the United States, Italy and Spain.

Germline V gene lookup returns CDR1 SGHDT and CDR2 YYEEEE. The CDR3 has 14 amino acids. V trimming: 3 bases; J trimming: 4 bases; junction bases outside the gene matches: 5. Original processing notes: Nucleated cell counts were estimated from reference gene primer amplification. TCRdb keeps only in-frame clones here, not all; method: immunoSEQ multiplex PCR. V and J calls and clone size are those listed in that table; D and trimming were worked out from the DNA. The table includes about 250,000 clones, 80% to 90% detected once. The rearrangement uses TRBV5-6 and TRBJ2-7; 9 bases align to TRBD1. This TCR derives from a man in his fifties with acute or convalescent COVID-19. Sample: peripheral blood. CDR3 DNA sequence: TGTGCCAGCAGCTCCGGGACAGGGCTGTACGAGCAGTACTTC. It is translated as CASSSGTGLYEQYF.